Listed here is a single T cell receptor beta chain. As yet, its antigen is unknown. This PCR relied on a set of 60 Vbeta primers and 13 Jbeta primers. The method was immunoSEQ multiplex PCR; TCRdb's version includes in-frame clones alone and lacks a portion of them. This sample carries approximately 130,000 clones, about 77% of them seen once, and the ten largest clones take 1.2% to 1.5%. This entry belongs to a study of cytomegalovirus exposure and HLA in healthy donors. The study, taken as a whole, reports: TCR beta chains numbering 164 were designated cytomegalovirus-associated. A later look showed TCR association rates differing by HLA locus, highest for DRB1 and lowest for HLA-C. Association of a missense DCLRE1C variant with TCR beta V- and J-gene trimming was reported in a later analysis.

The CDR3 runs to 14 residues. The ends were cut back, 4 bases at V and 0 bases at J, with 11 bases in the middle. The germline gives CDR1 SGHRS, CDR2 YFSETQ. V is TRBV5-1 and J is TRBJ2-7, with D unclear. The receptor's source is a woman in her thirties or forties in good health and CMV-seronegative. Sequenced input: PBMCs. DNA of the CDR3: TGCGCCAGCAGCCGAGACACCGTCTCCTACGAGCAGTACTTC. Its protein product is CASSRDTVSYEQYF.